The 26 T cell receptor beta chains in this list originate from one sample, sequenced in a study of blood T cell repertoires in COVID-19. TCRdb's copy holds only in-frame clones and misses some; the assay was immunoSEQ multiplex PCR. The sample has about 270,000 clones; approximately 90% are singletons. Material for sequencing was PBMCs or T cells enriched from blood (not recorded which). The receptors were sampled from a man aged 35-49 years who had been exposed to COVID-19.

A remark on this clone: The sample carries other DNA sequences with the same CDR3. This chain connects TRBV5-1 to TRBJ1-3, with 7 bases that match TRBD1. Germline values: CDR1 SGHRS, CDR2 YFSETQ. CDR3 size: 14 residues. The V segment lost 2 bases and the J segment 1 base; nucleotides outside the gene matches: 0. This CDR3 is CASSLQGSGNTIYF. CDR3 nucleotide sequence: TGCGCCAGCAGCTTACAGGGGTCTGGAAACACCATATATTTT.

The V gene is TRBV18, the J gene TRBJ2-1; D is perhaps TRBD2 (6 bases). The CDR3 is made up of 18 amino acids. Germline CDR1 is KGHSH and CDR2 is LQKENI. V was cut by 8 bases and J by 0 bases, with 23 bases left in between. CDR3 region: CASTGSLRGGSSYNEQFF. CDR3 coding DNA: TGTGCCAGCACCGGGTCTCTGCGGGGAGGAAGCTCCTACAATGAGCAGTTCTTC.

This rearrangement joins TRBV28 to TRBJ1-2, with 7 bases lining up with TRBD1. The CDR3 is 14 amino acids. Germline CDR1 reads MDHEN; CDR2 reads SYDVKM. V trimming: 5 bases; J trimming: 7 bases; junction bases outside the gene matches: 10. The CDR3 bases are TGTGCCAGCAGTCCACCTCAGGGGGTCCTTGGCTACACCTTC. Amino acids: CASSPPQGVLGYTF.

The V and J genes are TRBV28 and TRBJ2-7, with 9 positions matching TRBD1. The V and J ends lost 6 bases and 9 bases, in that order; junction bases with no gene match: 12. The CDR3 is 14 residues long. Per germline, CDR1 MDHEN and CDR2 SYDVKM. The CDR3 bases are TGTGCCAGCAGGGGCCGGGACAGGGTCTTCGGGCAGTACTTC. Protein product: CASRGRDRVFGQYF.

V is TRBV2 and J is TRBJ1-2, with TRBD1 identical over 8 bases. The CDR3 spans 16 residues. The germline gives CDR1 SNHLY, CDR2 FYNNEI. The ends lost 4 bases at V and 4 bases at J; junction bases unmatched: 11. The CDR3, as DNA: TGTGCCAGCAGTGCTATTCAGGGGGCAGCCCTCTATGGCTACACCTTC. This encodes CASSAIQGAALYGYTF.

The chain recombines TRBV6-5 with TRBJ1-2, with TRBD1 as a possible D gene (5 bases). V gave up 1 base and J gave up 0 bases, with 12 bases separating them. This CDR3 is built from 16 residues. Per the germline V gene, CDR1 is MNHEY and CDR2 is SVGAGI. CDR3 amino acids: CASSYWGPRSNYGYTF. CDR3 nucleotides: TGTGCCAGCAGTTACTGGGGCCCGCGCTCTAACTATGGCTACACCTTC.

The gene calls are TRBV11-2 and TRBJ2-7; 8 bases match TRBD2. Germline V gene data show CDR1 as SGHAT and CDR2 as FQNNGV. The junction had 6 bases not matched to a gene; V was cut back by 5 bases and J by 3 bases. This CDR3 spans 14 amino acids. The CDR3 DNA is TGTGCCAGCAGCCCCCCAGCGGGGGTCTACGAGCAGTACTTC. Its protein is CASSPPAGVYEQYF.

The rearrangement uses TRBV28 and TRBJ2-1, with D perhaps matching TRBD1 (5 bases). The germline CDR1 and CDR2 sequences are MDHEN and SYDVKM. V dropped 3 bases and J dropped 8 bases, with 14 bases sitting between them. The CDR3 has 14 residues. CDR3 sequence (DNA): TGTGCCAGCAGTTTTCAGGGTAGTGGCTATGAGCAGTTCTTC. Residues: CASSFQGSGYEQFF.

The CDR3 sequence is CASSFLGRGNQPQHF. As DNA, the CDR3 is TGTGCCAGCAGTTTCTTAGGGCGGGGCAATCAGCCCCAGCATTTT. The J gene is TRBJ1-5, the V gene TRBV28; no clear D. This CDR3 has 15 amino acids. The germline gives CDR1 MDHEN, CDR2 SYDVKM. With 3 bases removed from V and 2 bases from J, the gap between germline ends came to 11 bases.

The chain combines TRBV6-5 with TRBJ1-1, with TRBD1 matching over 9 bases. This CDR3 comprises 15 residues. The ends lost 7 bases at V and 3 bases at J; junction bases unmatched: 9. Germline CDR1 MNHEY, CDR2 SVGAGI. CDR3 DNA sequence: TGTGCCAGCACTACCGGGACAGGGTATCACACTGAAGCTTTCTTT. Encoded protein: CASTTGTGYHTEAFF.

This clone showed up just a few times. The chain is built from TRBV11-3 and TRBJ1-2, with unresolved D. The CDR3 totals 14 residues. Trimming pared 1 base from V and 1 base from J, leaving 7 bases between. Germline lookup yields CDR1 SGHNT and CDR2 YENEEA. In nucleotides, the CDR3 is TGTGCCAGCAGCTTAGTTGGAGATAACTATGGCTACACCTTC. Encoded protein: CASSLVGDNYGYTF.

Only one count was recorded for this clone. The chain combines TRBV5-4 with TRBJ2-2, with TRBD1 matching 8 bases. CDR3 length equals 13 residues. The V and J ends lost 4 bases and 6 bases, in that order; junction bases with no gene match: 2. Germline V gene lookup returns CDR1 SGHNT and CDR2 YYREEE (reference sequence). CDR3 sequence: CASSRTGSGELFF. In DNA, the CDR3 is TGTGCCAGCAGCAGGACAGGGTCCGGGGAGCTGTTTTTT.

CDR3 in amino acids: CASSARQHTGELFF. The CDR3 nucleotides are TGCGCCAGCAGTGCTAGGCAGCACACCGGGGAGCTGTTTTTT. The chain combines TRBV5-1 with TRBJ2-2; D gene unclear. The germline V and J ends were trimmed by 5 bases and 3 bases, with 11 bases remaining between them. Germline V gene data show CDR1 as SGHRS and CDR2 as YFSETQ. The CDR3 has 14 residues. The complete variable domain, with remaining parts taken from reference TRBV5-1 and TRBJ2-2, reads KAGVTQTPRYLIKTRGQQVTLSCSPISGHRSVSWYQQTPGQGLQFLFEYFSETQRNKGNFPGRFSGRQFSNSRSEMNVSTLELGDSALYLCASSARQHTGELFFGEGSRLTVL.

The chain is built from TRBV6-5 and TRBJ1-2, with TRBD1 matching 7 bases. The junction had 10 bases not matched to a gene; V was cut back by 5 bases and J by 4 bases. Germline-derived CDR1 and CDR2 are MNHEY and SVGAGI. This CDR3 region has 15 residues. The CDR3 protein is CASSTTGVSGYGYTF. CDR3 DNA: TGTGCCAGCAGTACTACAGGGGTTTCCGGCTATGGCTACACCTTC.

This clone turned up a few times. This chain joins TRBV6-5 and TRBJ2-1; unclear D gene. The germline V and J ends were trimmed by 2 bases and 2 bases, with 4 bases remaining between them. This CDR3 has 13 amino acids. Germline V gene data show CDR1 as MNHEY and CDR2 as SVGAGI. In DNA form, the CDR3 reads TGTGCCAGCAGTTACCGGGCCTACAATGAGCAGTTCTTC. This encodes CASSYRAYNEQFF.

This clone appeared once. CDR3 in amino acids: CASSHAPSGSPFEEFF. CDR3 DNA: TGTGCCAGCAGTCACGCCCCTAGCGGGAGTCCCTTCGAGGAGTTCTTC. This chain links TRBV27 with TRBJ2-1, with TRBD2 identical over 10 bases. V was pared by 5 bases and J by 14 bases, with 18 bases of the junction left unmatched. CDR3 length: 16 amino acids. CDR1 is MNHEY, CDR2 SMNVEV, per germline (reference sequence).

The rearrangement joins TRBV5-1 to TRBJ1-6; 7 bases are a match to TRBD1. The CDR3 totals 15 residues. V dropped 5 bases and J dropped 7; count of bases not matched to a gene: 9. Germline-derived CDR1 and CDR2 are SGHRS and YFSETQ. The CDR3 sequence is CASSSAGTENSPLHF. CDR3 nucleotides: TGCGCCAGCAGTTCTGCCGGGACAGAAAATTCACCCCTCCACTTT.

This chain joins TRBV7-2 and TRBJ1-1; 7 nucleotides agree with TRBD1. Germline CDR1 SGHTA, CDR2 FQGNSA. V was pared by 2 bases and J by 10 bases, with 13 bases of the junction left unmatched. This CDR3 region has 15 residues. CDR3 sequence reads: CASSLYLAGGFSAFF. The DNA of the CDR3 is TGTGCCAGCAGCTTATATCTTGCAGGGGGTTTTTCAGCTTTCTTT.

The chain joins TRBV5-5 to TRBJ1-1; 9 bases are a match to TRBD1. V lost 10 bases and J lost 0; bases outside the gene matches: 13. The CDR3 contains 16 residues. The germline gives CDR1 SGHKS, CDR2 YYEKEE (reference sequence). CDR3 DNA: TGTGCCTGGGGTGGAGGGACAGGGAGCATGAACACTGAAGCTTTCTTT. Translating gives CAWGGGTGSMNTEAFF.

The chain employs TRBV30 and TRBJ1-1; 9 bases match TRBD1. The CDR3 contains 16 residues. The ends lost 2 bases at V and 0 bases at J; junction bases unmatched: 7. Germline V CDR1 and CDR2: GTSNPN, SVGIG (reference sequence). The CDR3 region has the DNA TGTGCCTGGAGTTCGGGACAGGGCTACATGAACACTGAAGCTTTCTTT. This gives the protein CAWSSGQGYMNTEAFF.

V and J are TRBV6-5 and TRBJ1-2; 7 bases line up with TRBD1. V lost 4 bases and J lost 2; bases outside the gene matches: 4. The CDR3 has 14 residues. Germline V gives CDR1 MNHEY, CDR2 SVGAGI. The CDR3 coding sequence is TGTGCCAGCAGTTGGGACAGAGCCAACTATGGCTACACCTTC. This encodes CASSWDRANYGYTF.

The chain has TRBV4-1 and TRBJ2-3; TRBD2 matches at 14 bases. The CDR3 consists of 16 residues. V shed 4 bases, J shed 4 bases, and the junction held 4 bases outside the gene matches. Germline V lookup: CDR1 MGHRA, CDR2 YSYEKL. The CDR3 coding sequence is TGCGCCAGCAGCCTTGGGACTAGCGGGAGTTCAGATACGCAGTATTTT. This codes for CASSLGTSGSSDTQYF.

This clone was detected once. The V gene is TRBV18, the J gene TRBJ2-3; tentatively, D is TRBD1 (6 bases). Germline loops: CDR1 KGHSH, CDR2 LQKENI. This CDR3 spans 17 amino acids. Between the trimmed V and J ends, which lost 1 base and 2 bases, there was a span of 16 bases. In DNA, the CDR3 is TGTGCCAGCTCACCACAAGGGGGTAGTCTCGACACAGATACGCAGTATTTT. It translates to CASSPQGGSLDTDTQYF.

For this clone: Relative to the germline gene, one junction end is altered; a read error may explain this. This chain links TRBV7-8 with TRBJ2-5; a possible D gene is TRBD1 (6 bases). This CDR3 is built from 13 residues. CDR1 and CDR2 from the germline V gene are SGHVS and FQNEAQ. CDR3 in amino acids: CASSRGQQGTQYF. The CDR3 DNA sequence: TGTGCCAGCAGCCGCGGACAGCAAGGGACCCAGTACTTC.

This sequence joins TRBV6-1 and TRBJ2-1; 10 nucleotides agree with TRBD2. Trimming at V came to 2 bases and at J to 3 bases, leaving 1 base not matched to a gene. CDR1 and CDR2 (germline): MNHNS, SASEGT. This CDR3 spans 15 amino acids. In DNA, the CDR3 is TGTGCCAGCAGTGAACTAGCGGGAGACTACAATGAGCAGTTCTTC. It codes for CASSELAGDYNEQFF.

This chain links TRBV4-1 with TRBJ1-4; 7 bases are a match to TRBD1. The CDR3 length is 18 residues. Per germline, CDR1 MGHRA and CDR2 YSYEKL. V was clipped by 0 bases and J by 7 bases; unmatched bases: 14. Here the CDR3 DNA reads TGCGCCAGCAGCCAAGATTTTGGGTTGACAGGGTGGGCTGAAAAACTGTTTTTT. This translates into CASSQDFGLTGWAEKLFF.